These 15 T cell receptor beta chains share one sample of origin, sequenced in a study of radiation and T cells in renal cell carcinoma. Only in-frame clones appear in the TCRdb table, and some are missing; sequencing was by immunoSEQ multiplex PCR. Here the sample spans under 65,000 clones, over 70% being singletons. Time point here: baseline pretreatment blood. This sample's treatment: 15 Gy SBRT to primary tumor, nephrectomy 4 weeks later. The sequencing used blood, collected from a patient whose treatment included radiotherapy and nephrectomy. Receptor source: a man in his fifties or sixties with renal cell carcinoma.

V is TRBV19 and J is TRBJ2-3; D is unclear. The CDR3 loop spans 13 amino acids. The germline CDR1 and CDR2 sequences are LNHDA and SQIVND (reference sequence). Trimming removed 9 bases at V and 0 bases at J, with 10 bases between. The CDR3 spells CASSIASTDTQYF. The CDR3 DNA sequence: TGTGCCAGCAGCATTGCTAGCACAGATACGCAGTATTTT.

This chain connects TRBV9 to TRBJ2-1, with D perhaps matching TRBD2 (6 bases). The CDR3 is made up of 16 amino acids. The ends were cut back, 1 base at V and 5 bases at J, with 16 bases in the middle. Looked up from germline, CDR1 is SGDLS and CDR2 is YYNGEE. CDR3 loop: CASSVSGGNNNNEQFF. In DNA form, the CDR3 reads TGTGCCAGCAGCGTATCAGGCGGGAATAATAACAATGAGCAGTTCTTC.

DNA of the CDR3: TGTGCCAGCAGCTTGGACGGGGCGGGTGGAAACACCATATATTTT. The encoded protein is CASSLDGAGGNTIYF. The chain combines TRBV5-5 with TRBJ1-3; maybe TRBD1 (5 bases). Germline V gene data show CDR1 as SGHKS and CDR2 as YYEKEE (reference sequence). There are 15 residues in the CDR3. V was shortened by 0 bases and J by 3 bases, with 10 bases between the two germline ends.

J is TRBJ2-1 and V is TRBV6-4; possibly TRBD2 for D (7 bases). The CDR3 spans 16 residues. Trimming shortened V by 4 bases and J by 9 bases, and 22 bases separated the two germline ends. Germline CDR1 is MRHNA and CDR2 is SNTAGT. CDR3 DNA: TGTGCCAGCAGTGCCCTAGGAGGGGGGGGAGAGGGTGAGCAGTTCTTC. As protein: CASSALGGGGEGEQFF.

This chain uses TRBV19 with TRBJ2-3; TRBD2 matches 13 bases. Germline lookup yields CDR1 LNHDA and CDR2 SQIVND (reference sequence). The CDR3 runs 15 residues. V trimming: 6 bases; J trimming: 3 bases; junction bases outside the gene matches: 3. The chain's CDR3 is CASRSLAGGTDTQYF. The CDR3 DNA follows: TGTGCCAGTAGGTCACTAGCGGGGGGGACAGATACGCAGTATTTT.

The chain carries TRBV4-1 and TRBJ2-4; TRBD2 is a possible D gene (6 bases). The V end was cut by 4 bases, the J end by 8 bases, with 15 bases between. The length of the CDR3 is 14 residues. CDR1 MGHRA and CDR2 YSYEKL come from the germline V gene. The CDR3 sequence: CASSPYNTGDIQYF. In nucleotides, the CDR3 is TGCGCCAGCAGCCCCTACAACACGGGGGACATTCAGTACTTC.

The chain is built from TRBV5-1 and TRBJ1-2, with TRBD1 identical over 7 bases. Germline CDR1 SGHRS, CDR2 YFSETQ. V trimming: 4 bases; J trimming: 2 bases; junction bases outside the gene matches: 5. The CDR3 loop spans 14 amino acids. CDR3 residues: CASSAQGQNYGYTF. CDR3 nucleotide sequence: TGCGCCAGCAGCGCCCAGGGACAGAACTATGGCTACACCTTC. Variable domain in full (rest from reference TRBV5-1 and TRBJ1-2): KAGVTQTPRYLIKTRGQQVTLSCSPISGHRSVSWYQQTPGQGLQFLFEYFSETQRNKGNFPGRFSGRQFSNSRSEMNVSTLELGDSALYLCASSAQGQNYGYTFGSGTRLTVV.

This chain uses TRBV29-1 with TRBJ2-7, with 11 positions matching TRBD2. The V segment lost 6 bases and the J segment 5 bases; nucleotides outside the gene matches: 6. The length of the CDR3 is 13 residues. The germline V gene has CDR1 SQVTM and CDR2 ANQGSEA. The CDR3 loop reads CSVGTSGGHEQYF. CDR3 DNA sequence: TGCAGCGTGGGGACTAGCGGAGGCCACGAGCAGTACTTC.

The sample holds a few counts of this clone. The gene calls are TRBV4-2 and TRBJ2-3; 7 bases line up with TRBD2. V lost 3 bases to trimming and J lost 1 base; unmatched junction nucleotides: 7. Germline V gives CDR1 LGHNA, CDR2 YNFKEQ. The CDR3 consists of 16 residues. The CDR3 is CASSQRRESGTDTQYF. CDR3 bases: TGTGCCAGCAGCCAGAGGCGGGAGAGCGGCACAGATACGCAGTATTTT.

This clone occurred a few times. V gene TRBV11-2 combines with J gene TRBJ2-3; D uncertain. Germline loops: CDR1 SGHAT, CDR2 FQNNGV. CDR3 length: 16 residues. The V gene lost 1 base and the J gene lost 0 bases, with 11 bases spanning the gap. CDR3 sequence (DNA): TGTGCCAGCAGCTTAGGACTCCCTGGGAGCACAGATACGCAGTATTTT. This translates into CASSLGLPGSTDTQYF.

CDR3 DNA sequence: TGTGCCAGCAACCGGGACAGGGAGGCTGTGGGTGGCTACACCTTC. Amino acids: CASNRDREAVGGYTF. V gene TRBV9 combines with J gene TRBJ1-2; 9 bases fit TRBD1. Trimming removed 6 bases from V and 7 bases from J; junction bases left unmatched: 13. The CDR3 consists of 15 residues. In germline, CDR1 is SGDLS, CDR2 YYNGEE.

The chain links TRBV19 to TRBJ2-3, with 13 bases identical to TRBD2. With V trimmed by 5 bases and J by 5 bases, 7 bases remained unmatched. CDR3 size: 16 residues. The germline gives CDR1 LNHDA, CDR2 SQIVND (reference sequence). Here the CDR3 DNA reads TGTGCCAGTAGTCCCAGACTAGCGGGAGGCAGAGATACGCAGTATTTT. Translating gives CASSPRLAGGRDTQYF.

This clone has just one count. The gene calls are TRBV29-1 and TRBJ2-1; D is uncertain. V gave up 5 bases and J gave up 8 bases, with 13 bases separating them. Germline V gene data show CDR1 as SQVTM and CDR2 as ANQGSEA. CDR3 length equals 12 residues. DNA for the CDR3: TGCAGCGTTCCCCTCCTTGAGTATGAGCAGTTCTTC. Protein sequence: CSVPLLEYEQFF.

The rearrangement links TRBV2 to TRBJ2-1; D gene ambiguous. Germline CDR1 reads SNHLY; CDR2 reads FYNNEI. CDR3 length: 15 amino acids. Trimming stripped 4 bases from V and 7 bases from J, with 17 bases between. In nucleotides, the CDR3 is TGTGCCAGCAGTGTGGTGTTAGCACGTTTAAATGAGCAGTTCTTC. Amino acids: CASSVVLARLNEQFF.

This clone was seen only once. CDR3 in DNA: TGCGCCAGCGGCGTAGCGGGGCGTAGCACAGATACGCAGTATTTT. Its translation: CASGVAGRSTDTQYF. The chain combines TRBV5-1 with TRBJ2-3; 8 bases line up with TRBD2. Germline CDR1 reads SGHRS; CDR2 reads YFSETQ. Trimming took 7 bases from V and 0 from J; bases not matched to a gene: 7. The CDR3 covers 15 residues.